Shown below are 3 T cell receptor beta chains from a single sample sequenced in a study of T cells after yellow fever vaccination. MiXCR, applied by TCRdb to the 5' RACE reads, yields one record per CDR3 protein. The top ten hold around 32% of the sample, which has about 74,000 distinct CDR3 sequences, more than 5.5% seen once. The material sequenced was CD8+ T cells sorted from PBMCs, taken about 5 days after the first yellow fever vaccination. The receptors stem from a man aged 18 to 30 who received the YFV17D yellow fever vaccine.

The chain joins TRBV28 to TRBJ2-1; weak D call: TRBD1 (5 bases). Germline V gene data show CDR1 as MDHEN and CDR2 as SYDVKM. V lost 3 bases and J lost 0, with 9 bases in between. The CDR3 sequence is 15 residues long. The CDR3 is CASSFLTDSYNEQFF. CDR3 in DNA: TGTGCCAGCAGTTTTTTGACAGACTCCTACAATGAGCAGTTCTTC.

This clonotype was recorded many times. The chain employs TRBV6-2 or TRBV6-3 and TRBJ1-5, with D perhaps matching TRBD1 (6 bases). V was trimmed by 7 bases and J by 0 bases, leaving 22 bases between them. The CDR3 has 18 amino acids. Germline CDR1 reads MNHEY; CDR2 reads SVGEGT. CDR3 amino acids: CASTRREGHHLSNQPQHF. CDR3 nucleotides: TGTGCCAGCACCCGAAGAGAGGGACACCACCTTAGCAATCAGCCCCAGCATTTT.

This clonotype has a count of ten or more. The chain employs TRBV20-1 and TRBJ2-3; D unresolved. The CDR3 extends over 15 amino acids. From germline, CDR1 is DFQATT and CDR2 SNEGSKA (reference sequence). V dropped 1 base and J dropped 0 bases, with 11 bases sitting between them. The CDR3 region is CSARVRLISTDTQYF. The CDR3 nucleotides read TGCAGTGCTAGAGTAAGGCTAATAAGCACAGATACGCAGTATTTT.